One sample yielded the 11 T cell receptor beta chains listed below, sequenced in a study of PD-1 blockade in classical Hodgkin lymphoma. Each patient experienced a relapse that followed autologous stem cell transplantation, and brentuximab vedotin exposure varied. The study purified CD4+ T cells from thawed PBMCs using magnetic negative selection. The protocol was immunoSEQ multiplex PCR, while the TCRdb copy is restricted to in-frame clones and leaves out a portion. The repertoire includes around 34,000 clones, approximately 92% of them detected once, and 0.2% to 0.3% sits in the top ten. Specimen: CD4+ T cells from blood, collected at baseline. These receptors were collected from a human donor with classical Hodgkin lymphoma.

This clone occurred once. V gene TRBV4-1 combines with J gene TRBJ2-7; TRBD2 might be the D (7 bases). The CDR3 has 17 residues. Germline CDR1 is MGHRA and CDR2 is YSYEKL. Deletions cut 3 bases from V and 5 bases from J, with 23 bases between. The CDR3 nucleotides are TGCGCCAGCAGCCAGGGGGCCTTCGGGAGGACCTTAAACGAGCAGTACTTC. Its translation: CASSQGAFGRTLNEQYF.

The chain uses TRBV5-4 and TRBJ1-2; D is uncertain. This CDR3 has 15 amino acids. In germline, CDR1 is SGHNT, CDR2 YYREEE (reference sequence). V shed 4 bases and J shed 0 bases, with 13 bases lying between them. Here the CDR3 reads CASSPPTVANYGYTF. As DNA, the CDR3 is TGTGCCAGCAGCCCCCCAACGGTTGCTAACTATGGCTACACCTTC.

The chain combines TRBV7-2 with TRBJ2-3; the D is unclear. Trimming stripped 1 base from V and 14 bases from J, with 7 bases between. Germline V gene lookup returns CDR1 SGHTA and CDR2 FQGNSA. CDR3 length: 10 amino acids. CDR3 loop: CASSLVNLYF. In nucleotides, the CDR3 is TGTGCCAGCAGCTTAGTTAATTTGTATTTT.

The chain employs TRBV5-1 and TRBJ1-2, with 8 bases aligning to TRBD1. Germline-derived CDR1 and CDR2 are SGHRS and YFSETQ. This CDR3 spans 14 amino acids. V gave up 1 base and J gave up 3 bases; unmatched junction bases: 2. CDR3 sequence (DNA): TGCGCCAGCAGCTTGTGGGGACAGGACTATGGCTACACCTTC. It yields the protein CASSLWGQDYGYTF.

This chain links TRBV5-1 with TRBJ1-1, with 12 bases matching TRBD1. Germline assignment: CDR1 SGHRS and CDR2 YFSETQ. The J segment lost 1 base and the V segment lost 7 bases, leaving 5 bases of the junction unmatched. The CDR3 covers 15 residues. The CDR3: CASGRDRGQNTEAFF. CDR3 bases: TGCGCCAGCGGCCGGGACAGGGGGCAGAACACTGAAGCTTTCTTT.

This rearrangement joins TRBV19 to TRBJ2-3; TRBD2 might be the D (6 bases). This CDR3 has 13 amino acids. Germline CDR1 LNHDA, CDR2 SQIVND (reference sequence). The V end was cut by 8 bases, the J end by 2 bases, with 11 bases between. The CDR3 spells CASGGSLTDTQYF. Here the CDR3 DNA reads TGTGCCAGTGGGGGGAGCCTCACAGATACGCAGTATTTT.

The rearrangement joins TRBV6-1 to TRBJ2-1; D unresolved. V gave up 0 bases and J gave up 5 bases, with 5 bases separating them. CDR1 and CDR2 (germline): MNHNS, SASEGT. There are 13 residues in the CDR3. The CDR3 DNA is TGTGCCAGCAGTGAAGCTAGAGACAATGAGCAGTTCTTC. It specifies CASSEARDNEQFF.

The genes are TRBV5-1 and TRBJ2-5; 11 positions agree with TRBD2. CDR3 length: 19 residues. V shed 0 bases and J 1 base; nucleotides not matched to a gene: 11. Germline V gives CDR1 SGHRS, CDR2 YFSETQ. In DNA form, the CDR3 reads TGCGCCAGCAGCTTGGCAAGCCCGACTAGCGGGAAGGTCCAAGAGACCCAGTACTTC. It yields the protein CASSLASPTSGKVQETQYF.

The V gene is TRBV5-1, the J gene TRBJ1-4; 11 bases match TRBD1. J lost 7 bases, V lost 0 bases, and 5 bases had no gene match. Germline CDR1 SGHRS, CDR2 YFSETQ. The CDR3 contains 16 residues. CDR3: CASSLAGQGAGEKLFF. In DNA, the CDR3 is TGCGCCAGCAGCTTGGCCGGACAGGGGGCAGGTGAAAAACTGTTTTTT.

The chain is built from TRBV5-6 and TRBJ1-1; 8 bases are a match to TRBD1. Looked up from germline, CDR1 is SGHDT and CDR2 is YYEEEE. V was clipped by 4 bases and J by 3 bases; unmatched bases: 8. The CDR3 has 15 residues. The chain's CDR3 is CASSAPGQVYTEAFF. The CDR3 DNA reads TGTGCCAGCAGCGCGCCGGGACAGGTCTACACTGAAGCTTTCTTT.

The chain is built from TRBV6-1 and TRBJ2-7, with D possibly matching TRBD2 (7 bases). V was clipped by 2 bases and J by 5 bases, with 16 bases between them. Germline V gene data show CDR1 as MNHNS and CDR2 as SASEGT. The CDR3 is 15 amino acids. CDR3 protein: CASSEWGRGAHEQYF. As DNA, the CDR3 is TGTGCCAGCAGTGAATGGGGCCGGGGGGCCCACGAGCAGTACTTC.